A single sample gave rise to the 27 T cell receptor beta chains below, sequenced in a study of T cells in Graves' hyperthyroidism and ophthalmopathy. Authors of the study amplified TCR beta CDR3 regions from RNA transcripts. The TCR CDR3 was amplified in a first-round RT-PCR using the HTBI primer set. TCRdb ran MiXCR on the multiplex PCR reads and lists one entry per CDR3 protein. The table has a few hundred thousand distinct CDR3 sequences, roughly 13% seen once. Material: blood. Receptor source: a man in his thirties or forties with Graves' hyperthyroidism that later progressed to Graves' ophthalmopathy.

This clonotype came up a few times. The chain uses TRBV28 and TRBJ2-6; D remains ambiguous. This CDR3 is built from 16 residues. Germline-derived CDR1 and CDR2 are MDHEN and SYDVKM. V was shortened by 2 bases and J by 2 bases, with 10 bases between the two germline ends. The CDR3 DNA sequence: TGTGCCAGCAGTTTAAGTGGTACTGCTGGGGCCAACGTCCTGACTTTC. This encodes CASSLSGTAGANVLTF.

The chain employs TRBV7-9 and TRBJ2-5; D may match TRBD1 or TRBD2 (5 bases each). Trimming took 4 bases from V and 7 from J, leaving 16 bases between them. CDR1 is SEHNR and CDR2 is FQNEAQ in the germline V gene (reference sequence). CDR3 length: 14 amino acids. CDR3 sequence: CASSSLTAAGTQYF. In nucleotides, the CDR3 is TGTGCCAGCAGCTCATTGACAGCCGCGGGGACCCAGTACTTC. The variable domain in full, with the rest retrieved from reference TRBV7-9 and TRBJ2-5, is DTGVSQNPRHKITKRGQNVTFRCDPISEHNRLYWYRQTLGQGPEFLTYFQNEAQLEKSRLLSDRFSAERPKGSFSTLEIQRTEQGDSAMYLCASSSLTAAGTQYFGPGTRLLVL.

This clonotype was observed at least ten times. CDR3 in DNA: TGTGCCTGGTCCCGCCAAGGGAACACTGAAGCTTTCTTT. Residues: CAWSRQGNTEAFF. J is TRBJ1-1 and V is TRBV30, with unresolved D. Germline assignment: CDR1 GTSNPN and CDR2 SVGIG (reference sequence). V was shortened by 5 bases and J by 1 base, with 11 bases between the two germline ends. The CDR3 loop spans 13 amino acids.

This clonotype was counted between two and nine times. The chain couples TRBV15 to TRBJ2-3, with 12 nucleotides matching TRBD2. CDR1 and CDR2 from the germline V gene are LNHNV and YYDKDF (reference sequence). V lost 5 bases, J lost 1 base, and 4 bases stayed unmatched. The CDR3 sequence is 16 residues long. The CDR3 nucleotides are TGTGCCACCAGCCTCCGACTAGCGGGGGGCACAGATACGCAGTATTTT. Its translation is CATSLRLAGGTDTQYF.

This clonotype was seen more than once but under ten times. The V and J genes are TRBV19 and TRBJ2-5, with TRBD2 as a possible D gene (5 bases). The CDR3 sequence is 16 residues long. Trimming left V 5 bases short and J 2 bases short, with 18 bases between. Germline V gene sequence: CDR1 LNHDA, CDR2 SQIVND (reference sequence). The DNA of the CDR3 is TGTGCCAGTAGTGGAGATTGGGGAGTTGGGCAAGAGACCCAGTACTTC. This translates into CASSGDWGVGQETQYF.

This clonotype showed up many times. V gene TRBV7-8 combines with J gene TRBJ2-7, with 9 bases matching TRBD1. The CDR3 runs to 15 residues. Germline V lookup: CDR1 SGHVS, CDR2 FQNEAQ. After removal of 1 base from V and 6 bases from J, the junction contained 7 bases not matched to a gene. The CDR3 DNA is TGTGCCAGCAGCTTAGATACAGGGGGCGCATCCGAGCAGTACTTC. Amino acid sequence: CASSLDTGGASEQYF.

This clonotype was seen ten or more times. The rearrangement uses TRBV20-1 and TRBJ2-6; 8 positions match TRBD2. Looked up from germline, CDR1 is DFQATT and CDR2 is SNEGSKA (reference sequence). The CDR3 is 15 residues long. J gave up 2 bases and V 4 bases, and 4 bases lay outside the gene matches. The CDR3 nucleotides read TGCAGTGCTAAACGGGGGGGGCCTGGGGCCAACGTCCTGACTTTC. This translates into CSAKRGGPGANVLTF.

There are a few counts of this clonotype. This chain links TRBV12-3 or TRBV12-4 with TRBJ2-1, with 8 positions matching TRBD1. Unmatched junction bases numbered 9, after V lost 7 bases and J lost 7 bases. The CDR3 is made up of 14 amino acids. In DNA form, the CDR3 reads TGTGCCAGCACCCCGGGACAGGAGTATAATGAGCAGTTCTTC. Translating gives CASTPGQEYNEQFF.

This clonotype was recorded at least ten times. The genes are TRBV20-1 and TRBJ1-1; TRBD1 matches at 7 bases. The ends lost 6 bases at V and 1 base at J; junction bases unmatched: 11. Per germline, CDR1 DFQATT and CDR2 SNEGSKA (reference sequence). CDR3 length equals 15 residues. The DNA for the CDR3 is TGCAGTGCGCCAGATCCGGGGACAGCGAACACTGAAGCTTTCTTT. Translated, it gives CSAPDPGTANTEAFF.

This clonotype was recorded many times. The CDR3 sequence is CSAPDDGTGVIGQFF. The CDR3 nucleotides are TGCAGTGCTCCCGACGACGGGACAGGAGTAATTGGGCAGTTCTTC. This chain uses TRBV20-1 with TRBJ2-1, with 8 bases matching TRBD1. V was pared by 5 bases and J by 12 bases, with 18 bases of the junction left unmatched. The germline V gene has CDR1 DFQATT and CDR2 SNEGSKA (reference sequence). The CDR3 is made up of 15 amino acids.

The rearrangement joins TRBV2 to TRBJ1-6, with 7 bases lining up with TRBD1. Germline-derived CDR1 and CDR2 are SNHLY and FYNNEI. The J segment lost 7 bases and the V segment lost 6 bases, leaving 12 bases of the junction unmatched. The CDR3 sequence is 16 residues long. CDR3 nucleotide sequence: TGTGCCAGCAGGAGAAGAGGACAGGCGATAAATTCACCCCTCCACTTT. This gives the protein CASRRRGQAINSPLHF.

This clonotype came up a few times. The genes are TRBV29-1 and TRBJ2-2, with 8 bases fitting TRBD1. The CDR3 has 14 residues. CDR1 SQVTM and CDR2 ANQGSEA come from the germline V gene. V dropped 2 bases and J dropped 2; count of bases not matched to a gene: 1. As DNA, the CDR3 is TGCAGCGTTGAACCAGGGGGCAACACCGGGGAGCTGTTTTTT. This sequence encodes CSVEPGGNTGELFF.

This clonotype was seen repeatedly, ten times or more. The V and J genes are TRBV7-8 and TRBJ2-7; weak D call: TRBD2 (7 bases). The CDR3 is made up of 14 amino acids. Looked up from germline, CDR1 is SGHVS and CDR2 is FQNEAQ. The V and J ends lost 5 bases and 4 bases respectively, with 15 bases between them. CDR3 amino acids: CASSKGGPGYEQYF. In nucleotides, the CDR3 is TGTGCCAGCAGCAAGGGGGGGCCTGGGTACGAGCAGTACTTC.

The rearrangement uses TRBV6-2 or TRBV6-3 and TRBJ1-4; no clear D gene. V was pared by 2 bases and J by 7 bases, with 5 bases between. Per the germline V gene, CDR1 is MNHEY and CDR2 is SVGEGT. This CDR3 spans 12 amino acids. The CDR3 loop is CASSYKGEKLFF. Here the CDR3 DNA reads TGTGCCAGCAGTTACAAGGGTGAAAAACTGTTTTTT.

In this sample, this clonotype turned up many times. CDR3 residues: CASMGALGYTF. The CDR3 DNA is TGTGCCAGCATGGGGGCCCTGGGCTACACCTTC. V is TRBV12-3 or TRBV12-4 and J is TRBJ1-2, with D perhaps matching TRBD1 (6 bases). This CDR3 is built from 11 residues. Trimming took off 7 bases at V and 8 bases at J, with 11 bases between the two ends.

There are many counts of this clonotype. The chain is built from TRBV5-1 and TRBJ2-1; 7 bases map to TRBD1. The CDR3 covers 14 residues. The V and J ends lost 4 bases and 8 bases, in that order; junction bases with no gene match: 9. CDR1 SGHRS and CDR2 YFSETQ come from the germline V gene. In DNA form, the CDR3 reads TGCGCCAGCAGCACTATGACAGGGATGGATGAGCAGTTCTTC. Protein sequence: CASSTMTGMDEQFF.

This clonotype occurred a few times. This chain uses TRBV4-1 with TRBJ1-5, with a weak D call TRBD1 (5 bases). V lost 1 base and J 6 bases, leaving 10 bases between the germline ends. Germline CDR1 reads MGHRA; CDR2 reads YSYEKL. The CDR3 extends over 14 amino acids. The chain's CDR3 is CASSQGDPRQPQHF. The CDR3 coding sequence is TGCGCCAGCAGCCAAGGGGACCCCCGTCAGCCCCAGCATTTT.

This clonotype was seen a few times. The chain is built from TRBV11-3 and TRBJ1-1, with 8 positions matching TRBD1. This CDR3 comprises 14 residues. Germline V CDR1 and CDR2: SGHNT, YENEEA. J gave up 4 bases and V 5 bases, and 6 bases lay outside the gene matches. The CDR3 spells CASSRGQGSTEAFF. For the CDR3, the DNA is TGTGCCAGCAGCAGAGGACAGGGTTCCACTGAAGCTTTCTTT.

This clonotype was seen repeatedly, ten times or more. The chain uses TRBV5-1 and TRBJ1-2; TRBD1 might be the D (5 bases). The germline V gene has CDR1 SGHRS and CDR2 YFSETQ. The CDR3 covers 13 residues. V shed 4 bases and J shed 6 bases, with 13 bases lying between them. CDR3 nucleotides: TGCGCCAGCAGCCCTCGTGGAGGGGATGGCTACACCTTC. Translation: CASSPRGGDGYTF.

This clonotype was detected a few times. The chain has TRBV20-1 and TRBJ2-5; TRBD1 agrees at 7 bases. This CDR3 has 13 amino acids. CDR1 is DFQATT and CDR2 is SNEGSKA in the germline V gene (reference sequence). Trimming cost V 3 bases and J 4 bases; bases outside gene matches: 5. The CDR3 sequence is CSASPRQGETQYF. CDR3 in DNA: TGCAGTGCTAGCCCCCGACAGGGAGAGACCCAGTACTTC.

The sample holds a few counts of this clonotype. The rearrangement links TRBV29-1 to TRBJ2-2, with unresolved D. The germline V and J ends were trimmed by 1 base and 5 bases, with 5 bases remaining between them. CDR3 length equals 12 residues. Germline CDR1 is SQVTM and CDR2 is ANQGSEA. CDR3 sequence (DNA): TGCAGCGTTGAAGCTACGACCGGGGAGCTGTTTTTT. Amino acids: CSVEATTGELFF.

This clonotype has a count of ten or more. This chain joins TRBV6-5 and TRBJ2-7, with D possibly TRBD1 on 5 matching bases. Germline-derived CDR1 and CDR2 are MNHEY and SVGAGI. V was cut by 0 bases and J by 2 bases, with 11 bases left in between. This CDR3 contains 15 residues. The CDR3: CASSYSNRRPYEQYF. For the CDR3, the DNA is TGTGCCAGCAGTTACTCGAACAGGAGACCCTACGAGCAGTACTTC.

This clonotype has a handful of counts. The chain carries TRBV11-2 and TRBJ1-2; a possible D gene is TRBD1 (5 bases). The V and J ends lost 5 bases and 3 bases respectively, with 22 bases between them. This CDR3 contains 17 residues. The germline CDR1 and CDR2 sequences are SGHAT and FQNNGV. The CDR3 DNA follows: TGTGCCAGCAGCCCAGACGCTAGCAGGGCATTCTACTATGGCTACACCTTC. This sequence encodes CASSPDASRAFYYGYTF. Full variable domain (outside the CDR3, taken from reference TRBV11-2 and TRBJ1-2): EAGVAQSPRYKIIEKRQSVAFWCNPISGHATLYWYQQILGQGPKLLIQFQNNGVVDDSQLPKDRFSAERLKGVDSTLKIQPAKLEDSAVYLCASSPDASRAFYYGYTFGSGTRLTVV.

The chain couples TRBV29-1 to TRBJ2-7; possibly TRBD1 for D (6 bases). This CDR3 contains 12 residues. Trimming stripped 4 bases from V and 6 bases from J, with 13 bases between. CDR1 is SQVTM and CDR2 is ANQGSEA in the germline V gene. The CDR3 loop reads CSVVTGIGEQYF. The CDR3 region has the DNA TGCAGCGTTGTAACAGGGATAGGCGAGCAGTACTTC.

This clonotype has more than one count but fewer than ten. The chain combines TRBV12-3 or TRBV12-4 with TRBJ2-5, with 7 bases that match TRBD1. The CDR3 is 15 residues long. With 5 bases clipped from V and 2 bases from J, the junction kept 8 bases outside the gene matches. The CDR3 sequence: CASSGKQGIQETQYF. The CDR3 coding sequence is TGTGCCAGCAGTGGAAAACAGGGGATACAAGAGACCCAGTACTTC.

This clonotype was seen a few times. The V and J genes are TRBV12-3 or TRBV12-4 and TRBJ2-3; 9 nucleotides match TRBD1. This CDR3 is built from 17 residues. J lost 1 base, V lost 3 bases, and 8 bases had no gene match. The DNA of the CDR3 is TGTGCCAGCAGTTTCTCACCGGGGGACAGGGGCACAGATACGCAGTATTTT. Translating it yields CASSFSPGDRGTDTQYF.

In its sample, this clonotype was seen many times. Its ends do not fully match the called genes, so a read error is possible. The CDR3 region is CASSTTLDRGGSGYTF. DNA of the CDR3: TGTGCTAGCAGTACGACCCTGGACAGGGGGGGCTCTGGCTACACCTTC. The V and J genes are TRBV12-3 or TRBV12-4 and TRBJ1-2; TRBD1 agrees at 10 bases. The CDR3 totals 16 residues.